This TCR beta chain was observed in a study of T-cell reconstitution after alpha-beta-depleted transplantation in children. Looked up from germline, CDR1 is DFQATT and CDR2 is SNEGSKA (reference sequence). CDR3 length: 14 amino acids. The ends lost 0 bases at V and 3 bases at J; junction bases unmatched: 4. A TCRbeta library incorporating unique molecular identifiers was prepared. TCRdb reprocessed the PCR reads via MiXCR and lists one record per CDR3 protein. The sample lists 300,000 or so distinct CDR3 sequences; about a tenth were seen once. The source is a human donor who donated a stem cell graft to a child with SCID. The rearrangement joins TRBV20-1 to TRBJ2-7; 8 positions match TRBD2. The sequencing here drew on PBMCs from the stem cell graft donor, taken from the stem cell graft. The CDR3 DNA is TGCAGTGCTAGAGATATGCGGGGGGTCTACGAGCAGTACTTC. This sequence encodes CSARDMRGVYEQYF.